This TCR beta chain was captured by sequencing in a study of blood T cell repertoires in COVID-19. The germline V gene encodes CDR1 MNHEY and CDR2 SMNVEV (reference sequence). CDR3 length: 13 amino acids. Trimming removed 3 bases at V and 6 bases at J, with 11 bases between. Data came from immunoSEQ multiplex PCR; TCRdb stores just in-frame clones and leaves some out. The top ten hold 2% to 3% of the sample, which has about 140,000 clones, around 87% seen once. V is TRBV27 and J is TRBJ1-1, with D tentatively TRBD1 (5 bases). This receptor was taken from a man in his forties or fifties with active COVID-19. Specimen: peripheral blood. CDR3: CASSFQGRSEAFF. The CDR3 DNA sequence: TGTGCCAGCAGTTTCCAGGGAAGGTCTGAAGCTTTCTTT.